This is a list of T cell receptor beta chains from one sample in a study of T cell responses to AZD1222 COVID-19 vaccine. Clones were read by immunoSEQ multiplex PCR, and TCRdb kept only the in-frame ones, dropping some. The sample includes 75,000 to 85,000 clones, 90% of them seen just once. The material sequenced was peripheral blood, taken on day 0 of AZD1222 vaccination. These receptors originate from an adult in good health. Each CDR3 is given with its conserved first and last residue. A D gene is named only where the DNA matches it firmly. Rows give clone size only sometimes, using once, few, many, or a class for an expanded clone.

CDR3aa: CASSSGQGHNEQFF
CDR3nt: TGCGCCAGCAGCTCCGGACAAGGGCACAATGAGCAGTTCTTC
d_gene: .
abundance: few
v_gene: TRBV5-1
j_gene: TRBJ2-1

CDR3aa: CATLGEGEQFF
CDR3nt: TGTGCCACTCTAGGGGAAGGTGAGCAGTTCTTC
d_gene: .
abundance: .
v_gene: TRBV2
j_gene: TRBJ2-1

CDR3aa: CASSLTPRRTLAFF
CDR3nt: TGTGCCAGCAGCTTAACACCCCGCCGGACTCTCGCTTTCTTT
d_gene: .
abundance: .
v_gene: TRBV11-2
j_gene: TRBJ1-1

CDR3aa: CARSRTGDGEKLFF
CDR3nt: TGTGCCAGAAGCCGGACAGGGGACGGGGAAAAACTGTTTTTT
d_gene: TRBD1
abundance: .
v_gene: TRBV5-3
j_gene: TRBJ1-4

CDR3aa: CASSAGQGFVALHF
CDR3nt: TGTGCCAGCAGCGCGGGACAGGGATTTGTAGCCCTCCACTTT
d_gene: TRBD1
abundance: .
v_gene: TRBV9
j_gene: TRBJ1-6

CDR3aa: CASSLSVFPTDGELFF
CDR3nt: TGCGCCAGCAGCTTGAGTGTCTTTCCCACCGACGGGGAGCTGTTTTTT
d_gene: .
abundance: .
v_gene: TRBV5-1
j_gene: TRBJ2-2

CDR3aa: CASSYTSSGSTRSYNEQFF
CDR3nt: TGTGCCAGCAGTTACACCTCTAGCGGGAGTACCCGCTCCTACAATGAGCAGTTCTTC
d_gene: TRBD2
abundance: .
v_gene: TRBV6-2/TRBV6-3
j_gene: TRBJ2-1

CDR3aa: CASSARDRGQETQYF
CDR3nt: TGTGCCAGCAGCGCCCGGGACAGGGGACAAGAGACCCAGTACTTC
d_gene: TRBD1
abundance: .
v_gene: TRBV9
j_gene: TRBJ2-5

CDR3aa: CASSEDSQETQYF
CDR3nt: TGTGCCAGCAGCGAGGACAGCCAAGAGACCCAGTACTTC
d_gene: .
abundance: .
v_gene: TRBV9
j_gene: TRBJ2-5

CDR3aa: CSATENNEQFF
CDR3nt: TGCAGTGCTACCGAGAACAATGAGCAGTTCTTC
d_gene: .
abundance: .
v_gene: TRBV20-1
j_gene: TRBJ2-1

CDR3aa: CALWNEKLFF
CDR3nt: TGTGCCTTGTGGAATGAAAAACTGTTTTTT
d_gene: .
abundance: .
v_gene: TRBV30
j_gene: TRBJ1-4

CDR3aa: CASSRRGTGTTGELFF
CDR3nt: TGTGCCAGCAGCCGACGGGGGACCGGGACTACCGGGGAGCTGTTTTTT
d_gene: .
abundance: .
v_gene: TRBV11-3
j_gene: TRBJ2-2

CDR3aa: CASSRLGGLAGVREQYF
CDR3nt: TGTGCCAGCAGCCGACTAGGGGGGCTAGCGGGAGTAAGGGAGCAGTACTTC
d_gene: TRBD2
abundance: .
v_gene: TRBV11-2
j_gene: TRBJ2-7

CDR3aa: CASSNDRGATQYF
CDR3nt: TGTGCCAGCAGCAACGACAGGGGTGCGACCCAGTACTTC
d_gene: TRBD1
abundance: once
v_gene: TRBV7-7
j_gene: TRBJ2-5

CDR3aa: CASSLAGTSGYEQYF
CDR3nt: TGTGCCAGCAGTCTCGCCGGGACTAGCGGCTACGAGCAGTACTTC
d_gene: TRBD2
abundance: .
v_gene: TRBV6-5
j_gene: TRBJ2-7

CDR3aa: CASSLDRDKLYEQYF
CDR3nt: TGTGCCAGCAGCTTAGATCGGGACAAATTGTACGAGCAGTACTTC
d_gene: .
abundance: .
v_gene: TRBV7-8
j_gene: TRBJ2-7

CDR3aa: CASGHYEQYF
CDR3nt: TGTGCCAGCGGGCATTACGAGCAGTACTTC
d_gene: .
abundance: .
v_gene: TRBV25-1
j_gene: TRBJ2-7

CDR3aa: CASSLAVGELFF
CDR3nt: TGCGCCAGCAGCTTGGCCGTCGGGGAACTGTTTTTT
d_gene: .
abundance: .
v_gene: TRBV5-1
j_gene: TRBJ1-4

CDR3aa: CASSERQNTEAFF
CDR3nt: TGTGCCAGCAGTGAACGGCAGAACACTGAAGCTTTCTTT
d_gene: .
abundance: .
v_gene: TRBV2
j_gene: TRBJ1-1

CDR3aa: CASSLRAQNNEQFF
CDR3nt: TGTGCCAGCAGCTTACGGGCTCAGAACAATGAGCAGTTCTTC
d_gene: .
abundance: .
v_gene: TRBV7-2
j_gene: TRBJ2-1

CDR3aa: CASSVVVGTDTQYF
CDR3nt: TGTGCCAGCAGCGTAGTGGTGGGCACAGATACGCAGTATTTT
d_gene: .
abundance: .
v_gene: TRBV9
j_gene: TRBJ2-3

CDR3aa: CASSLNSDTDTQYF
CDR3nt: TGTGCCAGCAGCTTAAACAGCGACACAGATACGCAGTATTTT
d_gene: .
abundance: .
v_gene: TRBV7-3
j_gene: TRBJ2-3

CDR3aa: CASSSASSVEQFF
CDR3nt: TGTGCCAGCAGCTCGGCGTCTTCCGTTGAGCAGTTCTTC
d_gene: .
abundance: .
v_gene: TRBV5-4
j_gene: TRBJ2-1

CDR3aa: CASSYSSGRLREQFF
CDR3nt: TGTGCCAGCAGTTACTCGAGCGGTAGACTGCGTGAGCAGTTCTTC
d_gene: .
abundance: once
v_gene: TRBV6-5
j_gene: TRBJ2-1

CDR3aa: CASSFSGRSYEQYF
CDR3nt: TGTGCCAGCAGCTTCAGCGGCCGGTCCTACGAGCAGTACTTC
d_gene: .
abundance: .
v_gene: TRBV5-8
j_gene: TRBJ2-7

CDR3aa: CASSIRDEQFF
CDR3nt: TGTGCCAGTAGCATTAGGGATGAGCAGTTCTTC
d_gene: .
abundance: few
v_gene: TRBV19
j_gene: TRBJ2-1

CDR3aa: CASSYSIGGQPQHF
CDR3nt: TGTGCCAGCAGTTACTCGATCGGGGGTCAGCCCCAGCATTTT
d_gene: .
abundance: .
v_gene: TRBV6-5
j_gene: TRBJ1-5

CDR3aa: CASSVGVGDSPLHF
CDR3nt: TGTGCCAGCAGCGTAGGGGTAGGCGATTCACCCCTCCACTTT
d_gene: .
abundance: .
v_gene: TRBV9
j_gene: TRBJ1-6

CDR3aa: CASSEADTQYF
CDR3nt: TGTGCCAGCAGTGAAGCTGATACGCAGTATTTT
d_gene: .
abundance: .
v_gene: TRBV2
j_gene: TRBJ2-3

CDR3aa: CSVEDSPNQPQHF
CDR3nt: TGCAGCGTTGAAGACAGTCCAAATCAGCCCCAGCATTTT
d_gene: .
abundance: .
v_gene: TRBV29-1
j_gene: TRBJ1-5

CDR3aa: CSVEDAGQPQHF
CDR3nt: TGCAGCGTTGAAGATGCGGGACAGCCCCAGCATTTT
d_gene: .
abundance: .
v_gene: TRBV29-1
j_gene: TRBJ1-5

CDR3aa: CATSPIRDRGFF
CDR3nt: TGTGCCACCAGCCCAATCCGGGACAGGGGGTTTTTC
d_gene: TRBD1
abundance: .
v_gene: TRBV15
j_gene: TRBJ1-2

CDR3aa: CASSVGAWGDTQYF
CDR3nt: TGTGCCAGCAGTGTAGGGGCATGGGGAGATACGCAGTATTTT
d_gene: .
abundance: once
v_gene: TRBV2
j_gene: TRBJ2-3

CDR3aa: CARPSRAAPKWIVLAKNIQYF
CDR3nt: TGTGCCAGGCCCTCCCGGGCCGCCCCCAAGTGGATAGTCCTAGCCAAAAACATTCAGTACTTC
d_gene: .
abundance: .
v_gene: TRBV19
j_gene: TRBJ2-4

CDR3aa: CASSRRGSEAFF
CDR3nt: TGTGCCAGCAGTCGGAGGGGATCTGAAGCTTTCTTT
d_gene: .
abundance: .
v_gene: TRBV12-3/TRBV12-4
j_gene: TRBJ1-1

CDR3aa: CAISDQERYGYTF
CDR3nt: TGTGCCATCAGTGATCAGGAGCGCTATGGCTACACCTTC
d_gene: .
abundance: .
v_gene: TRBV10-3
j_gene: TRBJ1-2